This T cell receptor beta chain was retrieved from a study of neurological immune-mediated disorders. Study conclusions and caveats: The level of TCR clonal expansion was highest in patients with HTLV-1-associated myelopathy and lowest in multiple sclerosis, where it fell below the level seen in healthy controls. No sharing of CDR3 amino acid sequences was observed among expanded clones across subjects, suggesting private repertoires in all groups.

The cDNA was generated by 5'RACE with 10-nucleotide random UMIs. TCRdb redid the calling of the 5' RACE reads with MiXCR, one entry per CDR3 protein. The sample includes roughly 45,000 distinct CDR3 sequences, roughly 13% of them seen just once. This clonotype was counted at least ten times. Its antigen is undetermined. Time point noted: longitudinal time-point 3. The CDR3 extends over 17 amino acids. Unmatched junction bases numbered 13, after V lost 0 bases and J lost 5 bases. In germline, CDR1 is DFQATT, CDR2 SNEGSKA (reference sequence). The sequenced sample consisted of PBMCs. This chain links TRBV20-1 with TRBJ2-5, with 9 bases aligning to TRBD2. The clonotype comes from a man aged 25-45 years in good health. The CDR3 is CSARDSNLAGPGETQYF. CDR3 nucleotides: TGCAGTGCTAGAGATTCGAATCTAGCGGGACCGGGGGAGACCCAGTACTTC.